In this sample, the clone carrying this T cell receptor beta chain turned up a few times. Its specificity is unknown. The sample's time point: patch test 1, 2 weeks after DPC sensitization. The treatment is: therapeutic diphenylcyclopropenone sensitization with weekly scalp DPC. The sample is drawn from a study of human T cells and chemical hapten exposure. Study-wide context: An area of 2 cm by less than 2.5 cm on upper inner arm skin received 2% DPC for sensitization.

Study-wide results and limits: Compared to controls, expanded TCRs made significantly more large clusters of similar CDR3s.

What the library attached to individual cDNA molecules were unique molecular identifiers. TCRdb processed the RACE reads anew with MiXCR; each CDR3 protein has one entry. The sample has about 120,000 distinct CDR3 sequences; roughly 13% are singletons. CDR1 is SGHTA and CDR2 is FQGNSA in the germline V gene. The germline V and J ends were trimmed by 6 bases and 4 bases, with 13 bases remaining between them. This CDR3 is built from 13 residues. The chain links TRBV7-2 to TRBJ2-7; D gene unclear. Source: whole blood, taken in connection with sensitization to the hapten diphenylcyclopropenone (DPC). This TCR came from a man aged 18 to 30 with alopecia areata. Some clones in this sample may be carry-over from other donors' samples. As DNA, the CDR3 is TGTGCCAGCAGTCTTACGGAGCTGTACGAGCAGTACGTC. Encoded protein: CASSLTELYEQYV.